The entry below gives a single T cell receptor beta chain sequence along with its context. The germline V and J ends were trimmed by 2 bases and 5 bases, with 16 bases remaining between them. Germline V gene data show CDR1 as MNHEY and CDR2 as SMNVEV (reference sequence). The CDR3 sequence is 15 residues long. Recruited during active infection, patients (from Seattle) were subsequently followed longitudinally. This sample is part of a study of blood T cell repertoires in COVID-19. Study information: Italy, Spain and the United States were the sources of the convalescent and acute COVID-19 samples. Sources were T cells, B-cell-depleted T cells, or PBMCs; the material itself was cDNA or gDNA.

How the authors handled the data: How many nucleated cells were present was estimated from reference gene primer amplification. The repertoire was sequenced with immunoSEQ multiplex PCR; TCRdb's copy has only in-frame clones and lacks some. V and J calls and clone size are copied from that table; D and trimming were computed from the DNA. The sample lists 200,000 to 300,000 clones; around nine tenths were seen once. The TCR comes from an older woman with COVID-19, enrolled during active disease. Specimen: peripheral blood. The chain uses TRBV27 and TRBJ2-7; a weak D match, TRBD2 (6 bases). The CDR3 spells CASSLVGGTSHEQYF. The CDR3 DNA reads TGTGCCAGCAGTTTAGTTGGAGGGACTTCCCACGAGCAGTACTTC.